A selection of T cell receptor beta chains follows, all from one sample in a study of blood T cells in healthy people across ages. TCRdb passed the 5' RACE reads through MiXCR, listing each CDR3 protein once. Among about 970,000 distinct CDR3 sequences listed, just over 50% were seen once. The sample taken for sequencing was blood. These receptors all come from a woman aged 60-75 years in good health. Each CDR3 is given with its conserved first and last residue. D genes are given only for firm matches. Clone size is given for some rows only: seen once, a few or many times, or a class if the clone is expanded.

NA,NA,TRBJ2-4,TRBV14,TGTGCCAGCAGCCAATTCCTACTAGGAAACATTCAGTACTTC,CASSQFLLGNIQYF
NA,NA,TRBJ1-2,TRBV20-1,TGCAGTGCTCACTACAGGGAGGGTGGCTACACCTTC,CSAHYREGGYTF
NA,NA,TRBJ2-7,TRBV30,TGTGCCCACGGAGAGGGCCAGGGAGCCCCTTACGAGCAGTACTTC,CAHGEGQGAPYEQYF
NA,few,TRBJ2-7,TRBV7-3,TGTGCCAGCAGCCCGCGTGGGGGGCCTTCCTACGAGCAGTACTTC,CASSPRGGPSYEQYF
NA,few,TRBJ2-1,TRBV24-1,TGTGCCACCAGTGATTTCGTGAGAGGGGAGCAGTTCTTC,CATSDFVRGEQFF
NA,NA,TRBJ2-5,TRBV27,TGTGCCAGCAGTTCCCCAATGAGGAAAGAGACCCAGTACTTC,CASSSPMRKETQYF
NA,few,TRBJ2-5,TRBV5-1,TGCGCCAGCAGCTTTGGACACTCGGGGGAAGAGATCCAGTACTTC,CASSFGHSGEEIQYF
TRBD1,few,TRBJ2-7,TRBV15,TGTGCCACCAGCCCAGGGACAGGGGGCCGCTACGAGCAGTACTTC,CATSPGTGGRYEQYF
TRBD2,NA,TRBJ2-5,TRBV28,TGTGCCAGCAGTTCCAGACTAGCGGGACTCCAAGGGGCCCAGTACTTC,CASSSRLAGLQGAQYF
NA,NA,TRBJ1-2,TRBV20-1,TGCAGTGCTAGAGATTCCAAGGACAATGGCTACACCTTC,CSARDSKDNGYTF
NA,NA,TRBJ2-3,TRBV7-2,TGTGCCAGCATCGAGGGGGGAGTTGGTACAGATACGCAGTATTTT,CASIEGGVGTDTQYF
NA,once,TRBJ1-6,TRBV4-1,TGCGCCAGCAGCCGAGATTGGAGCTCCTATAATTCACCCCTCCACTTT,CASSRDWSSYNSPLHF
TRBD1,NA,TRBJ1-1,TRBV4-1,TGCGCCAGCAGCCCTTCCGGGACAGCCCTCACTGAAGCTTTCTTT,CASSPSGTALTEAFF
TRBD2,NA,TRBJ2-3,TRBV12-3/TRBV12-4,TGTGCCAGCAGTTTAGGGCGTGGCGGGAGTGATACGCAGTATTTT,CASSLGRGGSDTQYF
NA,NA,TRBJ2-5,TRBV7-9,TGTGCCAGCAGCCAGACGTATAACCAAGAGACCCAGTACTTC,CASSQTYNQETQYF
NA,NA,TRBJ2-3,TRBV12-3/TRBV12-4,TGTGCCAGCAGTTTAGTAGACAGTGCAGATACGCAGTATTTT,CASSLVDSADTQYF
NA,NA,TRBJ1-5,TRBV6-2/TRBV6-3,TGTGCCAGCGGCCCGACCGGAGGGGACCGCAATCAGCCCCAGCATTTT,CASGPTGGDRNQPQHF
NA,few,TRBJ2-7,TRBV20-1,TGCAGTGCACAGGACAGCAGCTCCTACGAGCAGTACTTC,CSAQDSSSYEQYF
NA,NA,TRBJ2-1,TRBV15,TGTGCCACCAGCAGAGGATTTCAGGAATCTGAGCGGTTCTTC,CATSRGFQESERFF
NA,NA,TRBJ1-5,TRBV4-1,TGCGCCAGCAGCCAAGCGCCAGGCCAAGGTCCCCAGCATTTT,CASSQAPGQGPQHF
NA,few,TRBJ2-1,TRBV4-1,TGCGCCAGCAGCCGCCACCTGGATCTTTTCTACAATGAGCAGTTCTTC,CASSRHLDLFYNEQFF
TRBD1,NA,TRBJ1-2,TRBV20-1,TGCAGTGCTAGCCACACAGGACAGGGTGGTGGCTACACCTTC,CSASHTGQGGGYTF
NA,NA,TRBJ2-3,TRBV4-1,TGCGCCAGCAGCCAAGATGGACGGGGGTCCAGGGATACGCAGTATTTT,CASSQDGRGSRDTQYF
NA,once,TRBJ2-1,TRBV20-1,TGCAGTGCTAGGGCCGGGTGGTCCTACAATGAGCAGTTCTTC,CSARAGWSYNEQFF
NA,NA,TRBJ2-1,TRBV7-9,TGTGCCAGCAGCTTAGTTTTGGATGAGCAGTTCTTC,CASSLVLDEQFF
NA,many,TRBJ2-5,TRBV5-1,TGCGCCAGTACCTCAATCGGGGGAGAGACCCAGTACTTC,CASTSIGGETQYF